Reported below is one TCR beta chain. The data are from a study of blood T cell repertoires in COVID-19. About the study: Material from acute and convalescent COVID-19 was sourced from the United States, Italy and Spain. The cDNA or gDNA used as material had been derived from T cells, B-cell-depleted T cells, or PBMCs.

Authors' methods: Amplifying reference gene primers gave estimates of nucleated cell counts. Libraries were prepared by immunoSEQ multiplex PCR; TCRdb keeps only in-frame clonotypes and omits some of them. That table furnishes V, J and clone size, whereas the DNA furnished D and trimming. The sample has some 240,000 clones, 70% to 85% seen once. The ends were cut back, 8 bases at V and 6 bases at J, with 13 bases in the middle. The CDR3 runs 13 residues. Germline values: CDR1 LNHDA, CDR2 SQIVND (reference sequence). The TCR originated in a woman between 35 and 50 years old who had recovered from COVID-19. Source material: peripheral blood. The chain joins TRBV19 to TRBJ1-4; D is unclear. The chain's CDR3 is CASRTRADEKLFF. DNA of the CDR3: TGTGCCAGTCGGACTCGGGCCGATGAAAAACTGTTTTTT. Together with reference TRBV19 and TRBJ1-4, the CDR3 gives the full variable domain: DGGITQSPKYLFRKEGQNVTLSCEQNLNHDAMYWYRQDPGQGLRLIYYSQIVNDFQKGDIAEGYSVSREKKESFPLTVTSAQKNPTAFYLCASRTRADEKLFFGSGTQLSVL.